These 19 T cell receptor beta chains share one sample of origin, sequenced in a study of human T cells and chemical hapten exposure. Treatment given: therapeutic diphenylcyclopropenone sensitization with weekly scalp DPC. The study's library attached unique molecular identifiers to single cDNA molecules. TCRdb processed the reads anew with MiXCR; each CDR3 protein has one entry. The sample shows about 570 distinct CDR3 sequences, around two thirds of them seen only once. The sample consisted of whole blood, taken before DPC sensitization or 2, 6, or about 24 weeks after (not recorded which). Receptor source: an adult with alopecia areata. Some clones in this sample may be carry-over from other donors' samples. This table probably holds off-target reads from a library built for another chain.

This clonotype was detected only a few times. The genes are TRBV27 and TRBJ2-7, with a weak D call TRBD2 (6 bases). V was trimmed by 7 bases and J by 6 bases, leaving 19 bases between them. CDR1 is MNHEY, CDR2 SMNVEV, per germline (reference sequence). CDR3 length equals 14 residues. CDR3 DNA sequence: TGTGCCAGCACCCGGGAGCGCGGTGCCTCCGAGCAGTACTTC. Its translation is CASTRERGASEQYF.

The J gene is TRBJ2-7, the V gene TRBV29-1; D ambiguous. This CDR3 comprises 11 residues. Germline-derived CDR1 and CDR2 are SQVTM and ANQGSEA. The V end was cut by 0 bases, the J end by 2 bases, with 2 bases between. CDR3 nucleotide sequence: TGCAGCGTTGAAGATGCCTACGAGCAGTACTTC. Translating gives CSVEDAYEQYF.

V gene TRBV12-3 or TRBV12-4 combines with J gene TRBJ1-5; no clear D. Trimming pared 3 bases from V and 5 bases from J, leaving 8 bases between. CDR3 length: 13 residues. The CDR3 sequence is CASSFGQDQPQHF. The DNA for the CDR3 is TGTGCCAGCAGTTTTGGGCAGGATCAGCCCCAGCATTTT.

This rearrangement joins TRBV18 to TRBJ2-7; 10 nucleotides align to TRBD2. CDR1 and CDR2 (germline): KGHSH, LQKENI. The CDR3 spans 15 residues. Trimming took 3 bases from V and 2 from J; bases not matched to a gene: 4. The CDR3 bases are TGTGCCAGCTCACCCCGGACTAGCGGTGCCTACGAGCAGTACTTC. This sequence encodes CASSPRTSGAYEQYF.

CDR3 amino acids: CASSTTGQGSLSGANVLTF. CDR3 DNA sequence: TGTGCCAGCAGCACAACCGGACAGGGCTCTCTCTCTGGGGCCAACGTCCTGACTTTC. V gene TRBV9 combines with J gene TRBJ2-6; 8 nucleotides match TRBD1. In germline, CDR1 is SGDLS, CDR2 YYNGEE. The trim removed 4 bases at V and 0 bases at J, leaving 12 bases unmatched. CDR3 size: 19 residues.

The chain joins TRBV20-1 to TRBJ2-5; 16 bases agree with TRBD2. The germline gives CDR1 DFQATT, CDR2 SNEGSKA (reference sequence). This CDR3 comprises 14 residues. The CDR3 region is CSGTSGRGIETQYF. The CDR3 nucleotides are TGCAGCGGGACTAGCGGGAGGGGGATAGAGACCCAGTACTTC.

This clonotype was detected only once. The J gene is TRBJ2-3, the V gene TRBV11-3; possible D gene TRBD1, 5 bases. This CDR3 is built from 15 residues. V was pared by 0 bases and J by 4 bases, with 11 bases between. Germline V gene lookup returns CDR1 SGHNT and CDR2 YENEEA. The CDR3, as DNA: TGTGCCAGCAGCTTAGATGGTCAGGGTCCAGATACGCAGTATTTT. Protein: CASSLDGQGPDTQYF.

This clonotype was counted only a few times. V and J are TRBV20-1 and TRBJ2-5; 7 bases fit TRBD1. Per germline, CDR1 DFQATT and CDR2 SNEGSKA (reference sequence). CDR3 size: 13 residues. The ends lost 3 bases at V and 7 bases at J; junction bases unmatched: 8. The CDR3 coding sequence is TGCAGTGCTAGGAGAGGGGGCGATGTGACCCAGTACTTC. This sequence encodes CSARRGGDVTQYF.

The chain has TRBV20-1 and TRBJ2-1, with TRBD1 identical over 7 bases. V lost 2 bases to trimming and J lost 3 bases; unmatched junction nucleotides: 4. Looked up from germline, CDR1 is DFQATT and CDR2 is SNEGSKA (reference sequence). The CDR3 length is 14 residues. The CDR3 is CSARRQGGYNEQFF. As DNA, the CDR3 is TGCAGTGCTAGAAGACAGGGCGGCTACAATGAGCAGTTCTTC.

The chain carries TRBV5-6 and TRBJ2-2, with 8 bases that match TRBD2. Germline CDR1 SGHDT, CDR2 YYEEEE. This CDR3 spans 16 amino acids. V shed 1 base and J 4 bases; nucleotides not matched to a gene: 6. The DNA of the CDR3 is TGTGCCAGCAGCTTGCTGGCGGGAGGCCCCACCGGGGAGCTGTTTTTT. This translates into CASSLLAGGPTGELFF. Filled out from reference TRBV5-6 and TRBJ2-2, the complete variable domain reads DAGVTQSPTHLIKTRGQQVTLRCSPKSGHDTVSWYQQALGQGPQFIFQYYEEEERQRGNFPDRFSGHQFPNYSSELNVNALLLGDSALYLCASSLLAGGPTGELFFGEGSRLTVL.

CDR3: CATSDTQLLTDTQYF. The CDR3 DNA is TGTGCCACCAGTGATACTCAGCTGCTTACAGATACGCAGTATTTT. V gene TRBV24-1 combines with J gene TRBJ2-3, with D hard to call. This CDR3 has 15 amino acids. V shed 3 bases and J shed 3 bases, with 12 bases lying between them. Germline lookup yields CDR1 KGHDR and CDR2 SFDVKD.

The chain joins TRBV14 to TRBJ2-2; D is uncertain. V lost 0 bases, J lost 3 bases, and 8 bases lay in between. The CDR3 covers 15 residues. The germline CDR1 and CDR2 sequences are SGHDN and FVKESK. The CDR3 DNA reads TGTGCCAGCAGCCAAGATCACGGAGACACCGGGGAGCTGTTTTTT. Amino acids: CASSQDHGDTGELFF. Full variable domain (rest looked up from reference TRBV14 and TRBJ2-2): EAGVTQFPSHSVIEKGQTVTLRCDPISGHDNLYWYRRVMGKEIKFLLHFVKESKQDESGMPNNRFLAERTGGTYSTLKVQPAELEDSGVYFCASSQDHGDTGELFFGEGSRLTVL.

The CDR3 loop is CASSIAGRWASYNEQFF. The CDR3 nucleotides are TGTGCCAGTAGTATAGCGGGCCGCTGGGCTAGCTACAATGAGCAGTTCTTC. V usage is TRBV19 and J usage is TRBJ2-1; D uncertain. The CDR3 consists of 17 residues. The ends were cut back, 1 base at V and 3 bases at J, with 16 bases in the middle. Germline V gene data show CDR1 as LNHDA and CDR2 as SQIVND (reference sequence).

The chain couples TRBV19 to TRBJ2-7; D possibly corresponds to TRBD1 (6 bases). V lost 3 bases to trimming and J lost 6 bases, with 15 bases between them. The CDR3 is made up of 14 amino acids. The germline gives CDR1 LNHDA, CDR2 SQIVND (reference sequence). CDR3 sequence reads: CASSMARGLGEQYF. The CDR3 DNA follows: TGTGCCAGTAGTATGGCCAGGGGATTGGGCGAGCAGTACTTC.

The rearrangement uses TRBV20-1 and TRBJ2-1, with TRBD2 as a possible D gene (6 bases). Trimming removed 4 bases at V and 10 bases at J, with 23 bases between. Germline V CDR1 and CDR2: DFQATT, SNEGSKA (reference sequence). The CDR3 length is 15 residues. CDR3 nucleotides: TGCAGTGCTACTCGGGCGGAGGGATTTTTTGGGGAGCAGTTCTTC. This encodes CSATRAEGFFGEQFF.

The chain combines TRBV5-6 with TRBJ1-2; 9 bases are a match to TRBD1. The CDR3 has 16 residues. The germline CDR1 and CDR2 sequences are SGHDT and YYEEEE. V was pared by 2 bases and J by 8 bases, with 13 bases of the junction left unmatched. The CDR3 sequence: CASSFLSGDRAGGYTF. The CDR3 nucleotides read TGTGCCAGCAGCTTCCTATCTGGGGACAGGGCCGGAGGCTACACCTTC.

The chain is built from TRBV2 and TRBJ2-2; TRBD2 matches at 9 bases. CDR3 length: 16 residues. Trimming removed 4 bases from V and 7 bases from J; junction bases left unmatched: 10. Per germline, CDR1 SNHLY and CDR2 FYNNEI. The CDR3 nucleotides read TGTGCCAGCAGTGGTGGCGCTAGCGGGACGGTCGGGGAGCTGTTTTTT. It is translated as CASSGGASGTVGELFF.

V is TRBV9 and J is TRBJ2-4; D might be TRBD1 or TRBD2, each matching 5 bases. Trimming pared 2 bases from V and 8 bases from J, leaving 14 bases between. Germline V gene data show CDR1 as SGDLS and CDR2 as YYNGEE. The CDR3 covers 14 residues. CDR3 sequence: CASSVGAYGDIQYF. CDR3 bases: TGTGCCAGCAGCGTCGGGGCCTACGGGGACATTCAGTACTTC.

This clonotype appeared a few times. The CDR3 DNA is TGTGCCAGCAGCTTCATGGGCCAGACTATGAACACTGAAGCTTTCTTT. Translation: CASSFMGQTMNTEAFF. The V and J genes are TRBV11-2 and TRBJ1-1; D is unclear. This CDR3 region has 16 residues. V was pared by 3 bases and J by 0 bases, with 14 bases between. Germline CDR1 SGHAT, CDR2 FQNNGV. The variable domain in full, completed from reference TRBV11-2 and TRBJ1-1, reads EAGVAQSPRYKIIEKRQSVAFWCNPISGHATLYWYQQILGQGPKLLIQFQNNGVVDDSQLPKDRFSAERLKGVDSTLKIQPAKLEDSAVYLCASSFMGQTMNTEAFFGQGTRLTVV.